Listed below are T cell receptor beta chains from one sample, sequenced in a study of cytomegalovirus exposure and HLA in healthy donors. Assay used: immunoSEQ multiplex PCR; TCRdb lists only in-frame clones, some missing. This table holds fewer than 85,000 clones, approximately 80% found once. Sequencing was carried out using PBMCs. Receptors originate from a man between 65 and 85 years old in good health and CMV-seropositive. Each CDR3 is given with its conserved first and last residue. The D gene is left open where the match is weak. Clone size is shown for a subset of rows, as once, few, many or a class of expanded clone.

J gene: TRBJ1-5; D gene: TRBD1; V gene: TRBV2; clone size: .; CDR3 protein: CASSDRGGGNQPQHF; CDR3 DNA: TGTGCCAGCAGTGACAGAGGGGGCGGTAATCAGCCCCAGCATTTT
J gene: TRBJ2-3; D gene: TRBD2; V gene: TRBV5-8; clone size: .; CDR3 protein: CASSLSLAGGTDTQYF; CDR3 DNA: TGTGCCAGCAGCTTGTCACTAGCGGGGGGGACAGATACGCAGTATTTT
J gene: TRBJ2-7; D gene: TRBD1; V gene: TRBV7-9; clone size: .; CDR3 protein: CASSFLQGANYEQYF; CDR3 DNA: TGTGCCAGCAGCTTCCTACAGGGGGCGAATTACGAGCAGTACTTC
J gene: TRBJ2-5; D gene: TRBD2; V gene: TRBV4-1; clone size: few; CDR3 protein: CASSQGGLAGGSETQYF; CDR3 DNA: TGCGCCAGCAGCCAAGGTGGACTAGCGGGGGGGTCCGAGACCCAGTACTTC
J gene: TRBJ2-7; D gene: .; V gene: TRBV29-1; clone size: .; CDR3 protein: CSDSPARGFYEQYF; CDR3 DNA: TGCAGCGATTCGCCGGCCAGGGGTTTCTACGAGCAGTACTTC
J gene: TRBJ2-3; D gene: TRBD2; V gene: TRBV15; clone size: .; CDR3 protein: CATSILAGSTDTQYF; CDR3 DNA: TGTGCCACCAGCATTCTAGCGGGGAGCACAGATACGCAGTATTTT
J gene: TRBJ1-1; D gene: TRBD1; V gene: TRBV7-9; clone size: .; CDR3 protein: CASSPGQSDTEAFF; CDR3 DNA: TGTGCCAGCAGCCCGGGACAGTCGGACACTGAAGCTTTCTTT
J gene: TRBJ1-6; D gene: TRBD1; V gene: TRBV5-1; clone size: .; CDR3 protein: CASKAGTGRTPLHF; CDR3 DNA: TGCGCCAGTAAGGCCGGGACAGGGAGAACACCCCTCCACTTT
J gene: TRBJ1-5; D gene: TRBD1; V gene: TRBV18; clone size: once; CDR3 protein: CASSPGTGGNQPQHF; CDR3 DNA: TGTGCCAGCTCACCTGGGACAGGGGGCAATCAGCCCCAGCATTTT
J gene: TRBJ2-7; D gene: .; V gene: TRBV27; clone size: .; CDR3 protein: CASSRGYEQYF; CDR3 DNA: TGTGCCAGCAGCCGGGGGTACGAGCAGTACTTC
J gene: TRBJ2-2; D gene: .; V gene: TRBV4-1; clone size: .; CDR3 protein: CASSQDGRGVRGTGELFF; CDR3 DNA: TGCGCCAGCAGCCAAGATGGGCGCGGGGTGCGGGGTACCGGGGAGCTGTTTTTT
J gene: TRBJ2-7; D gene: TRBD1; V gene: TRBV5-1; clone size: .; CDR3 protein: CASSLDRGLSYEQYF; CDR3 DNA: TGCGCCAGCAGCTTGGACAGGGGGCTTTCCTACGAGCAGTACTTC
J gene: TRBJ1-5; D gene: .; V gene: TRBV4-2; clone size: few; CDR3 protein: CASSRTLEGNQPQHF; CDR3 DNA: TGTGCCAGCAGCCGAACCCTGGAGGGCAATCAGCCCCAGCATTTT
J gene: TRBJ2-3; D gene: .; V gene: TRBV5-1; clone size: .; CDR3 protein: CASSLYQGGPDTQYF; CDR3 DNA: TGCGCCAGCAGCTTGTACCAGGGGGGCCCGGATACGCAGTATTTT
J gene: TRBJ2-2; D gene: TRBD2; V gene: TRBV7-9; clone size: .; CDR3 protein: CASILGGGSSDTGELFF; CDR3 DNA: TGTGCCAGCATCCTCGGGGGGGGCTCGTCGGACACCGGGGAGCTGTTTTTT
J gene: TRBJ2-3; D gene: TRBD2; V gene: TRBV10-3; clone size: .; CDR3 protein: CAISESTSGSRDTQYF; CDR3 DNA: TGTGCCATCAGTGAGTCGACTAGCGGGAGTAGAGATACGCAGTATTTT
J gene: TRBJ1-1; D gene: .; V gene: TRBV30; clone size: .; CDR3 protein: CAWRALMNTEAFF; CDR3 DNA: TGTGCCTGGAGAGCCCTAATGAACACTGAAGCTTTCTTT
J gene: TRBJ2-1; D gene: .; V gene: TRBV28; clone size: .; CDR3 protein: CASSIPGVLDEQFF; CDR3 DNA: TGTGCCAGCAGTATACCGGGGGTCTTGGATGAGCAGTTCTTC
J gene: TRBJ1-4; D gene: .; V gene: TRBV11-2; clone size: few; CDR3 protein: CASSLRSTATNEKLFF; CDR3 DNA: TGTGCCAGCAGCCTTAGAAGTACCGCAACTAATGAAAAACTGTTTTTT
J gene: TRBJ2-5; D gene: TRBD1; V gene: TRBV10-3; clone size: .; CDR3 protein: CAISKGAFQETQYF; CDR3 DNA: TGTGCCATCAGTAAGGGGGCCTTCCAAGAGACCCAGTACTTC